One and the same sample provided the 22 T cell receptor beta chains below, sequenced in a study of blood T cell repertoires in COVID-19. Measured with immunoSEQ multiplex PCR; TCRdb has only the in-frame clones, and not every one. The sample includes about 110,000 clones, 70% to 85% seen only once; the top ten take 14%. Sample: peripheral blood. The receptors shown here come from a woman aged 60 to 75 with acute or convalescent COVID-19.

Here the CDR3 DNA reads TGCGCCAGCAGCCCGGGGGAACAGTACAATGAGCAGTTCTTC. Its translation is CASSPGEQYNEQFF. V gene TRBV5-1 combines with J gene TRBJ2-1; D might be TRBD2 (6 bases). V lost 4 bases to trimming and J lost 4 bases, with 12 bases between them. The CDR3 runs to 14 residues. Germline loops: CDR1 SGHRS, CDR2 YFSETQ. Looking up the rest from reference TRBV5-1 and TRBJ2-1 gives the full variable domain: KAGVTQTPRYLIKTRGQQVTLSCSPISGHRSVSWYQQTPGQGLQFLFEYFSETQRNKGNFPGRFSGRQFSNSRSEMNVSTLELGDSALYLCASSPGEQYNEQFFGPGTRLTVL.

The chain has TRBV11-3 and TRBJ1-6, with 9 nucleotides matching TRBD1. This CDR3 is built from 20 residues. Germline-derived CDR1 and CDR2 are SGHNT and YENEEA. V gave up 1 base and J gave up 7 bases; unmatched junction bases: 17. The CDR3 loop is CASSLGLPGQGLRGNSPLHF. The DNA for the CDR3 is TGTGCCAGCAGCTTAGGATTGCCGGGACAGGGTCTTAGAGGCAATTCACCCCTCCACTTT.

This chain's CDR3 is CASSLKYLATNEKLFF. CDR3 nucleotides: TGTGCCAGCAGCCTGAAGTACCTAGCAACTAATGAAAAACTGTTTTTT. The rearrangement uses TRBV7-8 and TRBJ1-4, with no clear D. CDR1 and CDR2 from the germline V gene are SGHVS and FQNEAQ. The ends were cut back, 5 bases at V and 0 bases at J, with 13 bases in the middle. This CDR3 has 16 amino acids. The full variable domain, rest sourced from reference TRBV7-8 and TRBJ1-4, is GAGVSQSPRYKVAKRGQDVALRCDPISGHVSLFWYQQALGQGPEFLTYFQNEAQLDKSGLPSDRFFAERPEGSVSTLKIQRTQQEDSAVYLCASSLKYLATNEKLFFGSGTQLSVL.

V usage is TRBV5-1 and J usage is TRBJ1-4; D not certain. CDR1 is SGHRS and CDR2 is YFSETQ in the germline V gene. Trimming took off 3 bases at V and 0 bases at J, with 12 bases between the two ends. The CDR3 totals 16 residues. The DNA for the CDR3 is TGCGCCAGCAGCTCCTCGTTCAGTGCAACTAATGAAAAACTGTTTTTT. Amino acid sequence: CASSSSFSATNEKLFF. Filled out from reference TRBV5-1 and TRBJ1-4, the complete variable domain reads KAGVTQTPRYLIKTRGQQVTLSCSPISGHRSVSWYQQTPGQGLQFLFEYFSETQRNKGNFPGRFSGRQFSNSRSEMNVSTLELGDSALYLCASSSSFSATNEKLFFGSGTQLSVL.

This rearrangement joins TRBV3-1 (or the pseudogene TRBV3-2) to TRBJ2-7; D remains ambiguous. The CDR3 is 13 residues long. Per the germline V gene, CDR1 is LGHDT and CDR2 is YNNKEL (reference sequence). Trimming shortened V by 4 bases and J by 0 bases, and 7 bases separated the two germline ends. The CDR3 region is CASSPRPSYEQYF. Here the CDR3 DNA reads TGTGCCAGCAGCCCCAGGCCCTCCTACGAGCAGTACTTC.

CDR3 sequence (DNA): TGTGCCAGCAGTTTTGACCTAGCGGGCCTTGCCTACGAGCAGTACTTC. This sequence encodes CASSFDLAGLAYEQYF. V usage is TRBV28 and J usage is TRBJ2-7, with TRBD2 matching 8 bases. The germline V gene has CDR1 MDHEN and CDR2 SYDVKM. The CDR3 consists of 16 residues. Trimming cost V 3 bases and J 2 bases; bases outside gene matches: 9.

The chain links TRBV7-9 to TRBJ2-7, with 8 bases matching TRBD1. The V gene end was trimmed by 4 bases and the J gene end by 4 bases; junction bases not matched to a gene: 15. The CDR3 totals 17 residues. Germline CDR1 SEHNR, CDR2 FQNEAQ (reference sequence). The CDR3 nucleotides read TGTGCCAGCAGCTCTGTGCCTCGGACAGGGCCTCGGTACGAGCAGTACTTC. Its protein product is CASSSVPRTGPRYEQYF.

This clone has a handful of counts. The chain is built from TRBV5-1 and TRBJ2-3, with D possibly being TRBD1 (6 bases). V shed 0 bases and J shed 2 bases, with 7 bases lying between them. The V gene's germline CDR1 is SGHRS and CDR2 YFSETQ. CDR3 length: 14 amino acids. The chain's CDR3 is CASSLGTATDTQYF. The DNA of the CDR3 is TGCGCCAGCAGCTTGGGGACAGCCACAGATACGCAGTATTTT.

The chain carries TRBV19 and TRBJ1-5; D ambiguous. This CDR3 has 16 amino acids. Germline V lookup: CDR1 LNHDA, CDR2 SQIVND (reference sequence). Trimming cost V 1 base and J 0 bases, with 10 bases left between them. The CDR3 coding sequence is TGTGCCAGTAGTATAGGTCCCAGATATAGCAATCAGCCCCAGCATTTT. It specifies CASSIGPRYSNQPQHF.

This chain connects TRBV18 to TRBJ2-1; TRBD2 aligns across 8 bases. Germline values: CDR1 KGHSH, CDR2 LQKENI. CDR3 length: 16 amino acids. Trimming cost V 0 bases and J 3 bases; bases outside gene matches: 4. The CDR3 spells CASSPPGSGDYNEQFF. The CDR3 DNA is TGTGCCAGCTCACCACCGGGTAGCGGGGACTACAATGAGCAGTTCTTC.

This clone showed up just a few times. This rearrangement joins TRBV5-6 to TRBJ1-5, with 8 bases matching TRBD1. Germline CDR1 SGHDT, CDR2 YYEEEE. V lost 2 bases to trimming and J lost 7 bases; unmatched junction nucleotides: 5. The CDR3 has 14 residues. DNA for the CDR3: TGTGCCAGCAGCTTTAAAGCAGGGGGCCAGCCCCAGCATTTT. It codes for CASSFKAGGQPQHF.

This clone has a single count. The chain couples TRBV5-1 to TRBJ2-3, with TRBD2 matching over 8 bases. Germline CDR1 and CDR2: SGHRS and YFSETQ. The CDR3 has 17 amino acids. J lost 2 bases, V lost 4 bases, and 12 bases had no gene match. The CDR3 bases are TGCGCCAGCAGCCGGGGCGGGGGGCGGAGTACCACAGATACGCAGTATTTT. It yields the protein CASSRGGGRSTTDTQYF.

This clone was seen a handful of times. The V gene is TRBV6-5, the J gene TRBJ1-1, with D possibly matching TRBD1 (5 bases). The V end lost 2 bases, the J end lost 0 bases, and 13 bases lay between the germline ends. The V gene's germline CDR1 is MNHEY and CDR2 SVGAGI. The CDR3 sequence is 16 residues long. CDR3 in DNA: TGTGCCAGCAGTTACGGGGCGGCTCCCCTGAACACTGAAGCTTTCTTT. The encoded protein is CASSYGAAPLNTEAFF.

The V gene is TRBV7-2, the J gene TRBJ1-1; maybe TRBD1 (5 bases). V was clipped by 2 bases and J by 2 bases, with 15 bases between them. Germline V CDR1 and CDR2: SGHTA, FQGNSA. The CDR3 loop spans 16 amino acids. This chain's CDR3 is CASSLFWGRSNTEAFF. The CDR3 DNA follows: TGTGCCAGCAGCTTATTTTGGGGCAGGAGTAACACTGAAGCTTTCTTT.

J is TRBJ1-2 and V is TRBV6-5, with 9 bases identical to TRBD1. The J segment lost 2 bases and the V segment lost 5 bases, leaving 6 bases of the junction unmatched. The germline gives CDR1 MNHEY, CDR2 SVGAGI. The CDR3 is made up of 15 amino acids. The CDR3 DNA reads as TGTGCCAGCAGTCGAATACAGGGGGCCAACTATGGCTACACCTTC. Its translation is CASSRIQGANYGYTF.

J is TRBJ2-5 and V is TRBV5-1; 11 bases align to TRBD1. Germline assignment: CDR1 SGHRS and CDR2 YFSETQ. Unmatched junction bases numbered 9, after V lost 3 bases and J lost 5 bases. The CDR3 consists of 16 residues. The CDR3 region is CASSSADRGHRETQYF. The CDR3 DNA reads TGCGCCAGCAGCTCCGCGGACAGGGGGCATAGGGAGACCCAGTACTTC.

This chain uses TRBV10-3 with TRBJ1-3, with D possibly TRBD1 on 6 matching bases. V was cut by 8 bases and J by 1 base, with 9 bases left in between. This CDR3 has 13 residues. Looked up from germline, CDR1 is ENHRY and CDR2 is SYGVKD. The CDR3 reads CAIDTGSGNTIYF. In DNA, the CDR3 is TGTGCCATCGACACAGGGTCTGGAAACACCATATATTTT.

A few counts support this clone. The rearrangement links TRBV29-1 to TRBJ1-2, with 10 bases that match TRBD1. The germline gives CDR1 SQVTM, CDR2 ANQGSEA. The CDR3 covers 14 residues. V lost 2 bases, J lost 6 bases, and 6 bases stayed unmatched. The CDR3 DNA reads TGCAGCGTTGAACCGACAGGGGGCACCGATGGCTACACCTTC. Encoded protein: CSVEPTGGTDGYTF.

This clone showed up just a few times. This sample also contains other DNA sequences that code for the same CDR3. The CDR3 loop is CASSPVRGNTEAFF. The CDR3 DNA is TGTGCCAGCAGCCCCGTAAGGGGAAACACTGAAGCTTTCTTT. The chain uses TRBV11-2 and TRBJ1-1; D possibly corresponds to TRBD1 (5 bases). Germline loops: CDR1 SGHAT, CDR2 FQNNGV. This CDR3 contains 14 residues. The germline V and J ends were trimmed by 5 bases and 2 bases, with 12 bases remaining between them.

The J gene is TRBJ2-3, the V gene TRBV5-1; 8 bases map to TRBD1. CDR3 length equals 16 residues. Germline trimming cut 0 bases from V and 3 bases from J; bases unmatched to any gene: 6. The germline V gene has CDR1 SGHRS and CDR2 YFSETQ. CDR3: CASSLGGQGATDTQYF. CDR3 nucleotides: TGCGCCAGCAGCTTGGGGGGCCAGGGGGCAACAGATACGCAGTATTTT.

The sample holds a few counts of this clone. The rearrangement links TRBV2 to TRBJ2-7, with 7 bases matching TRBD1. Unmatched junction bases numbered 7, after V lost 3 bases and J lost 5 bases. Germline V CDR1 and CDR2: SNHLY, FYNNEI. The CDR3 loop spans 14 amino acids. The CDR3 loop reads CASSEKGADHEQYF. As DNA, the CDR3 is TGTGCCAGCAGTGAGAAGGGGGCGGACCACGAGCAGTACTTC. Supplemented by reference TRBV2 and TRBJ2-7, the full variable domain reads EPEVTQTPSHQVTQMGQEVILRCVPISNHLYFYWYRQILGQKVEFLVSFYNNEISEKSEIFDDQFSVERPDGSNFTLKIRSTKLEDSAMYFCASSEKGADHEQYFGPGTRLTVT.

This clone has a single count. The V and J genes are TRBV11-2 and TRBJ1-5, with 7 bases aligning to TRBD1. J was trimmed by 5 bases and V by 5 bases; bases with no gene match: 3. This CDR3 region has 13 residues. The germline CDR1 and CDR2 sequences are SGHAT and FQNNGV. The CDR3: CASSETGYQPQHF. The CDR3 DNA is TGTGCCAGCAGCGAGACAGGGTATCAGCCCCAGCATTTT.